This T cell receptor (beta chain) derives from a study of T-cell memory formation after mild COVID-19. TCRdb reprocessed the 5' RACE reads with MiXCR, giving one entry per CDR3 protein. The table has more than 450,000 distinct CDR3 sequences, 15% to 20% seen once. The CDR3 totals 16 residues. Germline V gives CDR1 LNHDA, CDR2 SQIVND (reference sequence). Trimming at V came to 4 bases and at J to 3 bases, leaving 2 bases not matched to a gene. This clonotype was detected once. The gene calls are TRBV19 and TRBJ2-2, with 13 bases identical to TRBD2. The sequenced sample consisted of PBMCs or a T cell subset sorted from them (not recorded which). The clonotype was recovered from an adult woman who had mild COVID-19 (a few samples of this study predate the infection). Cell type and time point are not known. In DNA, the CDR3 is TGTGCCAGTAGTACCGGGACTAGCGGGGACACCGGGGAGCTGTTTTTT. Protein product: CASSTGTSGDTGELFF.